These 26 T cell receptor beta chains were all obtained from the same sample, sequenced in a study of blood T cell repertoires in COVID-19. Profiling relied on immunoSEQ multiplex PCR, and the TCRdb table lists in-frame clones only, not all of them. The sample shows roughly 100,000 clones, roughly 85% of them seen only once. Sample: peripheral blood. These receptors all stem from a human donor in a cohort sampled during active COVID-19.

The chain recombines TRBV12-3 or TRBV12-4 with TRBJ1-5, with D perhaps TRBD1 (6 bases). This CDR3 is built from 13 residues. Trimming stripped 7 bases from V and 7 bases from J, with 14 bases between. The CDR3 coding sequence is TGTGCCAGCACTCGCACAGGGTCGCAGCCCCAGCATTTT. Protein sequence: CASTRTGSQPQHF.

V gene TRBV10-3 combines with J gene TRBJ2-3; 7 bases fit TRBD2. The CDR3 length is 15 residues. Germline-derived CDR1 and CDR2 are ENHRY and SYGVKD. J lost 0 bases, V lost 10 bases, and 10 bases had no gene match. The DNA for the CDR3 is TGTGCCACAATTCCTAGCGGCTCTAGCACAGATACGCAGTATTTT. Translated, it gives CATIPSGSSTDTQYF.

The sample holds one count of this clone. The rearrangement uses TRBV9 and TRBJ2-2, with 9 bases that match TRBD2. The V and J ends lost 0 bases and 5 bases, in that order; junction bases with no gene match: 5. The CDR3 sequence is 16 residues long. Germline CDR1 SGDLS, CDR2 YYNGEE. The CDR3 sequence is CASSVAVSGGTGELFF. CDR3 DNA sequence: TGTGCCAGCAGCGTAGCTGTTAGCGGGGGTACCGGGGAGCTGTTTTTT. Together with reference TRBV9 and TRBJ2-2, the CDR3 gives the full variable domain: DSGVTQTPKHLITATGQRVTLRCSPRSGDLSVYWYQQSLDQGLQFLIQYYNGEERAKGNILERFSAQQFPDLHSELNLSSLELGDSALYFCASSVAVSGGTGELFFGEGSRLTVL.

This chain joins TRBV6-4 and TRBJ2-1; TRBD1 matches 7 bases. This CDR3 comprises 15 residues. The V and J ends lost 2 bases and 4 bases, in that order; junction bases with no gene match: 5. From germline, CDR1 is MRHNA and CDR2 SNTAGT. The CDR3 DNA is TGTGCCAGCAGTGACACTTTGGACAGGTACAATGAGCAGTTCTTC. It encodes CASSDTLDRYNEQFF.

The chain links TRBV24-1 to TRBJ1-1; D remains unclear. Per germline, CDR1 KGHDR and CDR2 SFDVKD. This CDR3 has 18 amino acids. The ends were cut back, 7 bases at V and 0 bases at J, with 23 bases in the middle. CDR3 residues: CATSVTSTSSFMNTEAFF. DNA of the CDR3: TGTGCCACCAGCGTTACCAGTACATCCTCCTTCATGAACACTGAAGCTTTCTTT.

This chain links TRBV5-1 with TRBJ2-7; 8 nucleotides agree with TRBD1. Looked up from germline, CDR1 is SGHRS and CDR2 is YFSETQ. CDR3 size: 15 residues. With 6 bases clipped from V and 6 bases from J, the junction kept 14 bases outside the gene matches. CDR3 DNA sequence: TGCGCCAGCACCCCCCTTTTGGACAGGGTCTCCGAGCAGTACTTC. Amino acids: CASTPLLDRVSEQYF.

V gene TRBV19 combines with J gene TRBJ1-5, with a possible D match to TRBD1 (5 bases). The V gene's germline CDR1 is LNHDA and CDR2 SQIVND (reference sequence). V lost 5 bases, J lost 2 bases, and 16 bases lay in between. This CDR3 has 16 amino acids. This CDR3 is CASSHRGRGGNQPQHF. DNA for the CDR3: TGTGCCAGTAGTCACCGGGGACGGGGGGGCAATCAGCCCCAGCATTTT.

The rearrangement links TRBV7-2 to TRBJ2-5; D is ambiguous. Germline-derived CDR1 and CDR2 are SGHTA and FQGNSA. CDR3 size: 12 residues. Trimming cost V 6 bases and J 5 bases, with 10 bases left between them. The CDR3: CASSTTRETQYF. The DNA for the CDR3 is TGTGCCAGCAGTACAACGAGGGAGACCCAGTACTTC.

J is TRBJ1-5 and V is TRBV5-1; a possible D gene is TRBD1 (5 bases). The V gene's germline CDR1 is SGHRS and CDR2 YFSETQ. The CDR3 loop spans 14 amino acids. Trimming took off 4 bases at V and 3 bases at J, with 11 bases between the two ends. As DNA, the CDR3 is TGCGCCAGCAGCCCAGACAGTTTCAATCAGCCCCAGCATTTT. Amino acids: CASSPDSFNQPQHF.

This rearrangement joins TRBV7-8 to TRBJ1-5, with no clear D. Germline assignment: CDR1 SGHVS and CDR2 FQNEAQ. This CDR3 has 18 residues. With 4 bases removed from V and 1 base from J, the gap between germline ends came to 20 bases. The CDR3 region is CASSYDTQITESNQPQHF. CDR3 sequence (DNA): TGTGCCAGCAGCTATGACACACAGATTACTGAAAGCAATCAGCCCCAGCATTTT.

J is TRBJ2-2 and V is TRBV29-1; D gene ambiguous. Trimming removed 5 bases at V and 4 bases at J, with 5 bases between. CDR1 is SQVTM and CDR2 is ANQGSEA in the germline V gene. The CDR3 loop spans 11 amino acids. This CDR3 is CSVSSTGELFF. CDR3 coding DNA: TGCAGCGTTTCGTCCACCGGGGAGCTGTTTTTT.

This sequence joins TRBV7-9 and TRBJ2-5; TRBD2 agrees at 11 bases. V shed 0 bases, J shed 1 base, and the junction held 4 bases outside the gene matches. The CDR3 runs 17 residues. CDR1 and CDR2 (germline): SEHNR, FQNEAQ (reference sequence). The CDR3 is CASSLAGSGRAQETQYF. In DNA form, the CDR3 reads TGTGCCAGCAGCTTAGCAGGTAGCGGGAGGGCCCAAGAGACCCAGTACTTC.

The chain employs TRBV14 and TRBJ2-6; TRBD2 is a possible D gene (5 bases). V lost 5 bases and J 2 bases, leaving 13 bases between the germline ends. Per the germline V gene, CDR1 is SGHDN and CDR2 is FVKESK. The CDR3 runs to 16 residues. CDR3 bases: TGTGCCAGCAGCATAGTTCGGGGTCCTGGGGCCAACGTCCTGACTTTC. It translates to CASSIVRGPGANVLTF.

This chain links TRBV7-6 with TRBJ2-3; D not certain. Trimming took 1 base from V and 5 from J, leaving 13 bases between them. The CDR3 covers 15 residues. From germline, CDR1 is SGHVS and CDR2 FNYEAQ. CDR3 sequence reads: CASSLEASAQDTQYF. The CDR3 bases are TGTGCCAGCAGCTTAGAAGCGTCAGCCCAAGATACGCAGTATTTT.

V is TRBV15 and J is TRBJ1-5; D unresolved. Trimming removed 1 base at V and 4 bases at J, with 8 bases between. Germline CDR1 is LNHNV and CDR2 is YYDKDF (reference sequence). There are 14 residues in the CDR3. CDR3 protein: CATSRVSENQPQHF. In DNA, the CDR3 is TGTGCCACCAGCAGAGTGAGTGAGAATCAGCCCCAGCATTTT. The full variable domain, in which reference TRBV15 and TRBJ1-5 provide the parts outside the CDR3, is DAMVIQNPRYQVTQFGKPVTLSCSQTLNHNVMYWYQQKSSQAPKLLFHYYDKDFNNEADTPDNFQSRRPNTSFCFLDIRSPGLGDTAMYLCATSRVSENQPQHFGDGTRLSIL.

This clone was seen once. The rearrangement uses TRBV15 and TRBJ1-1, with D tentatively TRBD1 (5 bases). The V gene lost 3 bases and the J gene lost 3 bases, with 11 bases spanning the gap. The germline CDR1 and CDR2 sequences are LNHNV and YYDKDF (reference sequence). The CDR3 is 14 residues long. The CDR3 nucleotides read TGTGCCACCAGCAGGGGGGGGGAAGACACTGAAGCTTTCTTT. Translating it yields CATSRGGEDTEAFF.

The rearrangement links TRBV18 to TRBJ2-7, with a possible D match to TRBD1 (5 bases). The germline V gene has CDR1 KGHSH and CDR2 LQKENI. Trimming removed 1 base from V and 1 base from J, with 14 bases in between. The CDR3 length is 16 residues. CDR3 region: CASSPRAGQLSYEQYF. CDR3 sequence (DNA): TGTGCCAGCTCACCACGGGCAGGGCAGTTATCCTACGAGCAGTACTTC.

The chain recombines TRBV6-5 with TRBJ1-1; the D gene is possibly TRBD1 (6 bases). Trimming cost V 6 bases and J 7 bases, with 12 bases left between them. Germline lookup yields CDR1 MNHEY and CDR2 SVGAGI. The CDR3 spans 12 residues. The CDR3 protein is CASRPDSLEAFF. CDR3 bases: TGTGCCAGCAGGCCGGACAGCCTTGAAGCTTTCTTT.

In DNA form, the CDR3 reads TGCAGCGTTGAATCAGGAACGAACACCGGGGAGCTGTTTTTT. The encoded protein is CSVESGTNTGELFF. The chain carries TRBV29-1 and TRBJ2-2; D ambiguous. V was shortened by 2 bases and J by 0 bases, with 7 bases between the two germline ends. This CDR3 contains 14 residues. Germline V gene sequence: CDR1 SQVTM, CDR2 ANQGSEA.

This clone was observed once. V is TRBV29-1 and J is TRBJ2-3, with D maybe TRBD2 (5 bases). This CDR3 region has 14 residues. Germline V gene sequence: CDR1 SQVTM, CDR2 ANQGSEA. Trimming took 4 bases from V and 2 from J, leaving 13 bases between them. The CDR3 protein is CSVAGITPTDTQYF. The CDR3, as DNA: TGCAGCGTTGCCGGGATCACGCCCACAGATACGCAGTATTTT.

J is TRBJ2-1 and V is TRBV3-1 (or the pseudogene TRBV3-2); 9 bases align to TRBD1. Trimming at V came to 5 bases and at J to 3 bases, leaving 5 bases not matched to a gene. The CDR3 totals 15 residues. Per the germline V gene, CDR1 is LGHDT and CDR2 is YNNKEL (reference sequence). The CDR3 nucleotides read TGTGCCAGCAGCTTCCGGGACAGGGTCTACAATGAGCAGTTCTTC. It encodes CASSFRDRVYNEQFF.

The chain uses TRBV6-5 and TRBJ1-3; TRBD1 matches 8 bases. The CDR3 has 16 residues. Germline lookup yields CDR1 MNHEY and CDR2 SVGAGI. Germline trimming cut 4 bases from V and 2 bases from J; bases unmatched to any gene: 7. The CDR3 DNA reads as TGTGCCAGCAGTTTTAATGGCAGGGGGCCTGGAAACACCATATATTTT. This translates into CASSFNGRGPGNTIYF.

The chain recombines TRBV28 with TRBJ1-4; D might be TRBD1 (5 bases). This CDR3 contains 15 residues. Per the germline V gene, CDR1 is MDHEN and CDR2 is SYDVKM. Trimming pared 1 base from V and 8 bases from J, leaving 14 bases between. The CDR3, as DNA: TGTGCCAGCAGTTTATATTTGCAGGGATGGGAAAAACTGTTTTTT. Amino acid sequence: CASSLYLQGWEKLFF.

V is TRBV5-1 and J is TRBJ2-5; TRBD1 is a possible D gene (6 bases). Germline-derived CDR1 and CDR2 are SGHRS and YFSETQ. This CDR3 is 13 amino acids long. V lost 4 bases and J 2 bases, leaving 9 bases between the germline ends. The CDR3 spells CASSLGQQETQYF. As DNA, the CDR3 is TGCGCCAGCAGCCTAGGACAGCAAGAGACCCAGTACTTC.

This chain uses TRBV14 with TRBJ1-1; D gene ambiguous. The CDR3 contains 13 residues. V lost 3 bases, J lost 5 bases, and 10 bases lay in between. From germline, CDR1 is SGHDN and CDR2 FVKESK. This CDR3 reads CASSQARRTEAFF. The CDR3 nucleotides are TGTGCCAGCAGCCAGGCCAGGAGGACTGAAGCTTTCTTT.

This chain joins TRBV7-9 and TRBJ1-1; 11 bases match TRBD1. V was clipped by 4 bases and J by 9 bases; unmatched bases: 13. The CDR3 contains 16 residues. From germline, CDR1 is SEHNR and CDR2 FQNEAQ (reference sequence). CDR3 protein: CASSSLSGQGGQKAFF. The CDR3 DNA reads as TGTGCCAGCAGCTCCCTATCGGGACAGGGGGGACAAAAAGCTTTCTTT.